Listed below are T cell receptor beta chains from one sample, sequenced in a study of T cells in Graves' hyperthyroidism and ophthalmopathy. Each CDR3 protein is one row after TCRdb ran MiXCR on the multiplex PCR reads. The sample lists approximately 370,000 distinct CDR3 sequences, 14% to 15% occurring once. Sequencing was carried out using blood. All receptors come from a woman under 40 with Graves' hyperthyroidism. Each CDR3 is given with its conserved first and last residue. A D gene is named only where the DNA matches it firmly. Clone size is shown for a subset of rows, as once, few, many or a class of expanded clone.

d_call clone_size j_call v_call cdr3_aa cdr3_nt
- few TRBJ2-3 TRBV20-1 CSARDTDTQYF TGCAGTGCTAGGGACACAGATACGCAGTATTTT
TRBD2 many TRBJ2-7 TRBV30 CAWSVTRTSGSPLYEQYF TGTGCCTGGAGTGTTACGCGGACTAGCGGGAGTCCCTTATACGAGCAGTACTTC
- few TRBJ2-1 TRBV19 CASSTKSSSYNEQFF TGTGCCAGTAGTACAAAGTCCAGCTCCTACAATGAGCAGTTCTTC
TRBD1 - TRBJ2-2 TRBV19 CASSIRAGGRSNTGELFF TGTGCCAGTAGTATAAGGGCAGGGGGTCGTTCGAACACCGGGGAGCTGTTTTTT
TRBD1 many TRBJ2-7 TRBV6-1 CASSSTGGYNGYEQYF TGTGCCAGCAGTTCTACAGGGGGTTATAATGGGTACGAGCAGTACTTC
TRBD1 many TRBJ2-7 TRBV29-1 CSVKEGASRGEQYF TGCAGCGTTAAAGAGGGGGCGAGTCGGGGCGAGCAGTACTTC
- many TRBJ1-1 TRBV7-2 CAATQGPYSGTEAFF TGTGCCGCCACCCAGGGCCCTTACAGCGGCACTGAAGCTTTCTTT
- many TRBJ2-3 TRBV12-3/TRBV12-4 CASSISRSTDTQYF TGTGCCAGCAGCATCTCTCGTAGCACAGATACGCAGTATTTT
- few TRBJ2-1 TRBV27 CASIRRGSSYNEQFF TGTGCCAGCATTAGACGGGGCAGCTCCTACAATGAGCAGTTCTTC
- - TRBJ2-3 TRBV5-1 CANSWTDGLTDTQYF TGCGCCAACAGCTGGACGGACGGACTCACAGATACGCAGTATTTT
- few TRBJ1-5 TRBV27 CASSFSGIIQPQHF TGTGCCAGCAGTTTTTCCGGGATTATTCAGCCCCAGCATTTT
TRBD2 many TRBJ2-1 TRBV3-1 CASSLGRGGNEQFF TGTGCCAGCAGCCTTGGGAGGGGAGGGAATGAGCAGTTCTTC
TRBD2 - TRBJ2-1 TRBV5-4 CASSFGAGGLYSEQFF TGTGCCAGCAGCTTCGGTGCGGGAGGGCTGTACAGTGAGCAGTTCTTC
- few TRBJ2-5 TRBV11-2 CASSLGQGWGPETQYF TGTGCCAGCAGCTTAGGTCAGGGTTGGGGGCCGGAGACCCAGTACTTC
- many TRBJ1-4 TRBV30 CAWSVRVWEKLFF TGTGCCTGGAGTGTCAGGGTCTGGGAAAAACTGTTTTTT